A single sample is the source of the 22 T cell receptor beta chains below, sequenced in a study of T cell changes during pregnancy in multiple sclerosis. Only in-frame clones appear in the TCRdb table, and some are missing; sequencing was by immunoSEQ multiplex PCR. This sample carries around 40,000 clones, approximately 91% of them seen once, and the ten largest clones take less than 0.75%. The sequenced sample was CD4+ T cells from peripheral blood mononuclear cells, obtained before pregnancy. These receptors were obtained from a female donor with multiple sclerosis, enrolled in a pregnancy study.

The chain couples TRBV19 to TRBJ1-2, with a weak D call TRBD1 (5 bases). Trimming removed 7 bases from V and 0 bases from J, with 24 bases in between. Germline CDR1 and CDR2: LNHDA and SQIVND (reference sequence). This CDR3 spans 18 amino acids. The CDR3 region is CASTRGINFGTTNYGYTF. The DNA for the CDR3 is TGTGCCAGTACCCGCGGGATCAATTTCGGGACTACTAACTATGGCTACACCTTC.

The chain recombines TRBV5-1 with TRBJ2-7; D is ambiguous. V lost 0 bases and J lost 4, with 11 bases in between. The germline V gene encodes CDR1 SGHRS and CDR2 YFSETQ. CDR3 length: 14 amino acids. The CDR3 nucleotides are TGCGCCAGCAGCTTGGCGGCGGTTCCATACGAGCAGTACTTC. Its protein product is CASSLAAVPYEQYF.

In DNA form, the CDR3 reads TGCGCCAGCAGCTTCGACAACCCCCCAACGGACGAGCAGTACTTC. This encodes CASSFDNPPTDEQYF. This rearrangement joins TRBV5-1 to TRBJ2-7; D is undetermined. V lost 2 bases to trimming and J lost 5 bases, with 17 bases between them. CDR3 length equals 15 residues. Germline values: CDR1 SGHRS, CDR2 YFSETQ.

The chain carries TRBV7-3 and TRBJ1-1; TRBD1 matches at 9 bases. The CDR3 runs 15 residues. Trimming cost V 3 bases and J 1 base; bases outside gene matches: 3. From germline, CDR1 is SGHTA and CDR2 FQGTGA. The CDR3 DNA sequence: TGTGCCAGCAGCTTTTTGGGACAGGGGAACACTGAAGCTTTCTTT. It translates to CASSFLGQGNTEAFF.

The rearrangement links TRBV7-2 to TRBJ1-6; D is uncertain. The germline V gene has CDR1 SGHTA and CDR2 FQGNSA. CDR3 length equals 14 residues. Deletions cut 0 bases from V and 10 bases from J, with 10 bases between. The CDR3: CASSLAAVASPLHF. The DNA of the CDR3 is TGTGCCAGCAGCTTAGCGGCCGTAGCCTCACCCCTCCACTTT.

The V gene is TRBV27, the J gene TRBJ2-4; D may be TRBD2 (5 bases). This CDR3 spans 16 amino acids. Trimming cost V 6 bases and J 1 base, with 16 bases left between them. In germline, CDR1 is MNHEY, CDR2 SMNVEV (reference sequence). For the CDR3, the DNA is TGTGCCAGCAGACGGGGTAGCCAAGCCGCCAAAAACATTCAGTACTTC. Amino acid sequence: CASRRGSQAAKNIQYF.

The gene calls are TRBV7-2 and TRBJ2-2, with D hard to call. CDR3 length equals 14 residues. V was pared by 3 bases and J by 6 bases, with 11 bases between. CDR1 is SGHTA and CDR2 is FQGNSA in the germline V gene. The CDR3 sequence: CASSLYGVAGELFF. CDR3 bases: TGTGCCAGCAGCTTGTATGGAGTCGCCGGGGAGCTGTTTTTT.

The rearrangement joins TRBV18 to TRBJ2-5; 8 nucleotides line up with TRBD2. The V gene end was trimmed by 3 bases and the J gene end by 5 bases; junction bases not matched to a gene: 11. Germline CDR1 is KGHSH and CDR2 is LQKENI. CDR3 size: 16 residues. As DNA, the CDR3 is TGTGCCAGCTCACCTCGATGGCGGGGGGAAGTGGAGACCCAGTACTTC. Protein sequence: CASSPRWRGEVETQYF.

The chain couples TRBV6-5 to TRBJ2-7, with 7 bases fitting TRBD1. The CDR3 is 13 amino acids. With V trimmed by 9 bases and J by 1 base, 6 bases remained unmatched. Germline V CDR1 and CDR2: MNHEY, SVGAGI. The CDR3 region is CASRTTGSYEQYF. CDR3 nucleotides: TGTGCCAGTCGAACGACAGGGTCCTACGAGCAGTACTTC.

J is TRBJ2-7 and V is TRBV30; 7 bases match TRBD2. J was trimmed by 0 bases and V by 0 bases; bases with no gene match: 2. The CDR3 totals 14 residues. Germline CDR1 and CDR2: GTSNPN and SVGIG (reference sequence). This chain's CDR3 is CAWSVGGSSYEQYF. CDR3 in DNA: TGTGCCTGGAGTGTAGGCGGGAGCTCCTACGAGCAGTACTTC. Drawing the rest from reference TRBV30 and TRBJ2-7, the complete variable domain is SQTIHQWPATLVQPVGSPLSLECTVEGTSNPNLYWYRQAAGRGLQLLFYSVGIGQISSEVPQNLSASRPQDRQFILSSKKLLLSDSGFYLCAWSVGGSSYEQYFGPGTRLTVT.

This chain connects TRBV7-9 to TRBJ2-1; weak D call: TRBD2 (5 bases). CDR1 and CDR2 (germline): SEHNR, FQNEAQ (reference sequence). The CDR3 loop spans 12 amino acids. The V gene lost 5 bases and the J gene lost 5 bases, with 7 bases spanning the gap. This chain's CDR3 is CASSPLDNEQFF. CDR3 nucleotide sequence: TGTGCCAGCAGCCCACTAGACAATGAGCAGTTCTTC.

The chain employs TRBV7-2 and TRBJ2-1, with 8 bases matching TRBD2. CDR1 is SGHTA and CDR2 is FQGNSA in the germline V gene. J gave up 0 bases and V 2 bases, and 12 bases lay outside the gene matches. The CDR3 covers 19 residues. Here the CDR3 DNA reads TGTGCCAGCAGCTTATTGATCTTTAGCGGGGCCCCCTCCTACAATGAGCAGTTCTTC. Its translation is CASSLLIFSGAPSYNEQFF.

This chain uses TRBV15 with TRBJ2-1; D might be TRBD2 (6 bases). Germline loops: CDR1 LNHNV, CDR2 YYDKDF (reference sequence). V lost 5 bases and J lost 0, with 11 bases in between. CDR3 length: 15 residues. The CDR3 sequence: CATSQDYRSYNEQFF. CDR3 nucleotide sequence: TGTGCCACCAGCCAGGACTACCGCTCCTACAATGAGCAGTTCTTC.

This clone showed up just once. The CDR3 nucleotides are TGCGCCAGCAGCCGGACAGGGGCTGGAACTGAAGCTTTCTTT. It is translated as CASSRTGAGTEAFF. The chain carries TRBV5-1 and TRBJ1-1; 9 bases are a match to TRBD1. CDR3 length: 14 residues. The ends lost 4 bases at V and 5 bases at J; junction bases unmatched: 6. Germline CDR1 reads SGHRS; CDR2 reads YFSETQ.

The chain employs TRBV11-1 and TRBJ2-7, with 11 bases aligning to TRBD2. V shed 2 bases and J 3 bases; nucleotides not matched to a gene: 6. Germline CDR1 SGHAT, CDR2 FQDESV (reference sequence). This CDR3 is 16 amino acids long. CDR3 amino acids: CASSLTTSGGFYEQYF. In DNA, the CDR3 is TGTGCCAGCAGCTTAACTACTAGCGGGGGCTTCTACGAGCAGTACTTC.

The CDR3 DNA follows: TGTGCCAGCAGCCGGACCAGGGGATCGGATGAGCAGTTCTTC. This sequence encodes CASSRTRGSDEQFF. The chain combines TRBV27 with TRBJ2-1, with D perhaps TRBD1 (6 bases). Germline V gene sequence: CDR1 MNHEY, CDR2 SMNVEV (reference sequence). V lost 6 bases to trimming and J lost 8 bases, with 17 bases between them. The CDR3 runs 14 residues.

This chain links TRBV6-1 with TRBJ2-7; perhaps TRBD1 as D (6 bases). Germline assignment: CDR1 MNHNS and CDR2 SASEGT. This CDR3 has 14 residues. The V and J ends lost 6 bases and 1 base respectively, with 13 bases between them. CDR3 loop: CASRTGDTSYEQYF. CDR3 DNA: TGTGCCAGCAGGACCGGGGACACTTCCTACGAGCAGTACTTC.

V is TRBV4-3 and J is TRBJ2-3; unclear D gene. Trimming shortened V by 0 bases and J by 3 bases, and 10 bases separated the two germline ends. Germline V gene sequence: CDR1 LGHNA, CDR2 YSLEER. The CDR3 spans 15 residues. CDR3 residues: CASSQETHGTDTQYF. The DNA for the CDR3 is TGCGCCAGCAGCCAAGAGACTCACGGAACAGATACGCAGTATTTT.

The chain employs TRBV18 and TRBJ1-1, with 7 bases aligning to TRBD1. V lost 6 bases, J lost 2 bases, and 9 bases stayed unmatched. The CDR3 sequence is 15 residues long. Per the germline V gene, CDR1 is KGHSH and CDR2 is LQKENI. CDR3 sequence: CASSPGTAQNTEAFF. As DNA, the CDR3 is TGTGCCAGCTCGCCCGGGACAGCACAAAACACTGAAGCTTTCTTT.

The rearrangement joins TRBV20-1 to TRBJ2-7, with TRBD1 matching 7 bases. The CDR3 is 11 residues long. V lost 5 bases, J lost 6 bases, and 4 bases stayed unmatched. Germline CDR1 and CDR2: DFQATT and SNEGSKA (reference sequence). This CDR3 reads CSAAPGGEQYF. CDR3 DNA sequence: TGCAGTGCTGCCCCAGGGGGCGAGCAGTACTTC.

The genes are TRBV5-1 and TRBJ2-1, with D possibly being TRBD1 (7 bases). V was clipped by 4 bases and J by 5 bases, with 16 bases between them. The CDR3 spans 15 residues. Germline assignment: CDR1 SGHRS and CDR2 YFSETQ. The CDR3 here is CASSHLRGAHNEQFF. As DNA, the CDR3 is TGCGCCAGCAGCCACCTCAGGGGGGCACACAATGAGCAGTTCTTC.

This sequence joins TRBV19 and TRBJ2-7, with D possibly matching TRBD2 (6 bases). The CDR3 is 15 residues long. V was trimmed by 3 bases and J by 0 bases, leaving 12 bases between them. The germline V gene encodes CDR1 LNHDA and CDR2 SQIVND (reference sequence). The CDR3 region is CASSIQAGISYEQYF. Written as DNA, the CDR3 is TGTGCCAGTAGTATTCAGGCGGGGATCTCCTACGAGCAGTACTTC.